Listed below are T cell receptor beta chains from one sample, sequenced in a study of shared clonotypes between healthy human individuals. Profiled with immunoSEQ multiplex PCR; TCRdb holds only in-frame clones, not every one. This sample has around 200,000 clones, with approximately 62% found just once. Sequencing input: memory CD4+ T cells sorted from blood. These receptors were taken from a man aged 30 to 39 in good health. Each CDR3 is given with its conserved first and last residue. The D gene is left open where the match is weak. Where a row states a size, it is once, few, many or the class of an expanded clone; other rows omit it.

d_call	clone_size	v_call	j_call	cdr3_nt	cdr3_aa
TRBD2	.	TRBV7-9	TRBJ2-1	TGTGCCAGCAGCTTTGTAGCGGGAGTTTCAAATGAGCAGTTCTTC	CASSFVAGVSNEQFF
.	many	TRBV14	TRBJ2-3	TGTGCCAGCAGCCAAGATGCTAGGGGAAGCTCAGATACGCAGTATTTT	CASSQDARGSSDTQYF
TRBD2	few	TRBV28	TRBJ2-5	TGTGCCAGCAGTCCCGTAGCGGGAGGGCTGGAGACCCAGTACTTC	CASSPVAGGLETQYF
TRBD2	.	TRBV19	TRBJ2-2	TGTGCCAGTAGTCCAATAGCGGGAGGGGTCACCGGGGAGCTGTTTTTT	CASSPIAGGVTGELFF
TRBD2	.	TRBV25-1	TRBJ2-7	TGTGCCAGCAGTGGGGGACTAGCATTTTCCTACGAGCAGTACTTC	CASSGGLAFSYEQYF
.	once	TRBV7-2	TRBJ2-7	TGTGCCAGCAGCTCATTCGGACGGGCCTACGAGCAGTACTTC	CASSSFGRAYEQYF
.	.	TRBV7-8	TRBJ2-4	TGTGCCAGCAGCTCGTTAAACATTCAGTACTTC	CASSSLNIQYF
.	.	TRBV25-1	TRBJ2-3	TGTGCCACCCAGCCCCTTATAAGCGATACGCAGTATTTT	CATQPLISDTQYF
.	.	TRBV20-1	TRBJ2-6	TGCAGTGCTAGAGGAGCGAACGTCCTGACTTTC	CSARGANVLTF
.	.	TRBV6-5	TRBJ2-1	TGTGCCAGCAGTTCGGGGAATGAGCAGTTCTTC	CASSSGNEQFF
.	once	TRBV18	TRBJ2-5	TGTGCCAGCTCACCCGGACAAGAAGGAGCGGCCCAGTACTTC	CASSPGQEGAAQYF
.	.	TRBV2	TRBJ2-2	TGTGCCAGCATCAGAGATACGAACACCGGGGAGCTGTTTTTT	CASIRDTNTGELFF
.	.	TRBV29-1	TRBJ2-7	TGCAGCGTTGGGCAGGCTCACGAGCAGTACTTC	CSVGQAHEQYF
.	.	TRBV5-1	TRBJ2-7	TGCGCCAGCAGCCGGACGGGACTGGACTACGAGCAGTACTTC	CASSRTGLDYEQYF
TRBD1	few	TRBV19	TRBJ1-2	TGTGCCAGTAGTAAAAACAGGGGGCAAGATGGCTACACCTTC	CASSKNRGQDGYTF
TRBD2	.	TRBV5-4	TRBJ2-7	TGTGCCAGCAGCCCATTTAGCGGGAGCTCCTACGAGCAGTACTTC	CASSPFSGSSYEQYF
TRBD2	.	TRBV6-5	TRBJ2-1	TGTGCCAGCAGTTATCGGACTAGCGGGACGTACAATGAGCAGTTCTTC	CASSYRTSGTYNEQFF
.	.	TRBV5-1	TRBJ2-5	TGCGCCAGCAGCTCGACGAAACAAGAGACCCAGTACTTC	CASSSTKQETQYF
.	.	TRBV18	TRBJ1-2	TGTGCCAGCTCACCAATTGACACCCCGTTCTATGGCTACACCTTC	CASSPIDTPFYGYTF
.	.	TRBV5-4	TRBJ2-5	TGTGCCAGCAGCTTGGGGAGGCAAGAGACCCAGTACTTC	CASSLGRQETQYF
TRBD2	.	TRBV23-1	TRBJ2-1	TGCGCCAGCAGTCAAGCCCCGAGACTAGCGGAGAGCTCCTACAATGAGCAGTTCTTC	CASSQAPRLAESSYNEQFF
TRBD2	few	TRBV6-1	TRBJ2-3	TGTGCCAGTAGCCGGGGGGCAGATACGCAGTATTTT	CASSRGADTQYF
TRBD1	.	TRBV4-2	TRBJ2-1	TGTGCCAGCAGCCAACTACCGGGACAGGGCTATGAGCAGTTCTTC	CASSQLPGQGYEQFF
TRBD1	.	TRBV5-1	TRBJ2-5	TGCGCCAGCAGCCCTAACCCGGGACAGGCAGAGACCCAGTACTTC	CASSPNPGQAETQYF
TRBD2	once	TRBV7-2	TRBJ2-5	TGTGCCAGCAGCTTCGATAGCGGGAGGGCGGAGACCCAGTACTTC	CASSFDSGRAETQYF
.	few	TRBV11-2	TRBJ2-1	TGTGCCAGCAGCTTAATGGAAAAGGTCTACAATGAGCAGTTCTTC	CASSLMEKVYNEQFF
TRBD1	.	TRBV5-1	TRBJ2-7	TGCGCCAGCAGCTTAAGACAGGGTTTAGCTTACGAGCAGTACTTC	CASSLRQGLAYEQYF
.	.	TRBV11-2	TRBJ1-4	TGTGCCAGCAGCTTAGAGCTCACAGGGCCCGGACCTACTAATGAAAAACTGTTTTTT	CASSLELTGPGPTNEKLFF
.	.	TRBV2	TRBJ1-3	TGTGCCAGCCAAGAGTCTCGGGCTGGAAACACCATATATTTT	CASQESRAGNTIYF
TRBD2	.	TRBV2	TRBJ2-3	TGTGCCACCTGGACTAGCGGGAGAAAAGATACGCAGTATTTT	CATWTSGRKDTQYF
.	.	TRBV2	TRBJ2-2	TGTGCCAGCAGTGCGGTGAGGACCGGGGAGCTGTTTTTT	CASSAVRTGELFF
.	few	TRBV7-8	TRBJ1-4	TGTGCCAGCAGCCCGCGACAGGTACCGGCTGGCGAAAAACTGTTTTTT	CASSPRQVPAGEKLFF
.	.	TRBV28	TRBJ2-7	TGTGCCAGCAGTTTATTAGCGGACGCCTACGAGCAGTACTTC	CASSLLADAYEQYF
.	few	TRBV19	TRBJ2-5	TGTGCCAGTAGTAAGGAGTCTGCAGGGCTGGAGACCCAGTACTTC	CASSKESAGLETQYF
TRBD2	.	TRBV6-5	TRBJ2-7	TGTGCCAGCAGTTACATTAGCGGGAGCTCCTACGAGCAGTACTTC	CASSYISGSSYEQYF
TRBD2	.	TRBV4-1	TRBJ2-7	TGCGCCAGCAGCCAGATGGGGACTAGCGGGACGAGCTCCTACGAGCAGTACTTC	CASSQMGTSGTSSYEQYF
TRBD2	.	TRBV11-2	TRBJ2-3	TGTGCCAGCAGCCAGACTAGCGGGAGGGTAGTTAGTACGCAGTATTTT	CASSQTSGRVVSTQYF
TRBD2	few	TRBV29-1	TRBJ2-3	TGCAGCACACTAAAGCGGGGATCAGATACGCAGTATTTT	CSTLKRGSDTQYF
TRBD1	few	TRBV5-8	TRBJ1-1	TGTGCCAGCAGCTATTCTGACAGGGCTTCCGCCGTCTTT	CASSYSDRASAVF
.	many	TRBV2	TRBJ2-5	TGTGCCAGCCTTACCACCGGGACGACCCAGTACTTC	CASLTTGTTQYF
TRBD2	.	TRBV10-2	TRBJ2-1	TGCGCCAGCCTGAATCCACTAGCGGGAGCGTCGAGCGAGCAGTTCTTC	CASLNPLAGASSEQFF
.	.	TRBV4-2	TRBJ1-3	TGTGCCAGCAGCCACCCCAGGGGATCTGGAAACACCATATATTTT	CASSHPRGSGNTIYF